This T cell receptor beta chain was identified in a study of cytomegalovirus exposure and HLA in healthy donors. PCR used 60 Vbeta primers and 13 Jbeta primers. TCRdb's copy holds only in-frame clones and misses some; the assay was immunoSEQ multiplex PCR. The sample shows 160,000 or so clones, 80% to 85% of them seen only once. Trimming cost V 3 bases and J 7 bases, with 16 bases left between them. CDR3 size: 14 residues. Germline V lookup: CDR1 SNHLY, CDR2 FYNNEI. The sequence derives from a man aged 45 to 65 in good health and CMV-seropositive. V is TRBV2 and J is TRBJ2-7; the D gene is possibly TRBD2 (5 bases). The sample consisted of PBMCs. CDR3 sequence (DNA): TGTGCCAGCAGTGATGAGCTAGCCATTGGGGAGCAGTACTTC. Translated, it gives CASSDELAIGEQYF.